The source of this T cell receptor (beta chain) is a study of shared clonotypes between healthy human individuals. Overall study: Each donor had three CD4 naive, three CD4 memory, two CD8 naive and one CD8 memory plate.

Findings and caveats of the study: Lower generation probabilities were found for non-shared clonotypes than for those shared by all four donors. Researchers sampled only blood; tissue repertoires likely differ.

This clone appeared a single time. Its antigen is unidentified. Per the original methods: Filtering differed since immunoSEQ provided only junctions, with no quality scores. Profiling relied on immunoSEQ multiplex PCR, and the TCRdb table lists in-frame clones only, not all of them. That table furnishes V, J and clone size, whereas the DNA furnished D and trimming. The top ten clones hold over 0.1% of a sample with under 2,500,000 clones, 90% to 97% of them seen once. Per the germline V gene, CDR1 is LGHNA and CDR2 is YSLEER. This CDR3 contains 15 residues. The V gene lost 2 bases and the J gene lost 2 bases, with 10 bases spanning the gap.

This sequence joins TRBV4-3 and TRBJ2-1, with D unresolved. Sequencing was done on a sample of naive CD4+ T cells sorted from blood. Described subset: CD45RA+ positively selected. This clonotype was sampled from a man between 18 and 35 years old in good health. CDR3 loop: CASSQWGTPYNEQFF. In DNA form, the CDR3 reads TGCGCCAGCAGCCAATGGGGAACCCCCTACAATGAGCAGTTCTTC.